In this sample, the clone carrying this T cell receptor beta chain turned up once. In terms of age and location, participants ranged from roughly 18 to 90 years and lived in under 30 US areas. Cohort placement rested on clinical history that participants reported themselves. Donors in Cohort 3 counted as recovered after two negative PCRs, clearance, or symptom resolution. Method: immunoSEQ multiplex PCR; TCRdb's copy keeps in-frame clones and lacks some. The sample carries more than 200,000 clones, approximately 90% recorded once. This entry is derived from a study of blood T cell repertoires in COVID-19. Overall study context: Specimens from acute and convalescent COVID-19 originated in the United States, Italy and Spain.

The J segment lost 0 bases and the V segment lost 3 bases, leaving 10 bases of the junction unmatched. Germline V CDR1 and CDR2: LNHNV, YYDKDF (reference sequence). The CDR3 is made up of 19 amino acids. Sequences were obtained from PBMCs or T cells enriched from blood (not recorded which). This TCR derives from a woman in her twenties or thirties who had recovered from COVID-19. The chain employs TRBV15 and TRBJ2-6; 8 nucleotides match TRBD1. In DNA, the CDR3 is TGTGCCACCAGCAGTGAATATCAGGGGGCCTTCTCTGGGGCCAACGTCCTGACTTTC. As protein: CATSSEYQGAFSGANVLTF.